The text below deals with one T cell receptor beta chain. What antigen it recognizes has not been identified. No quality values exist for individual bases; no much larger clone is one base distant. V loses 4 bases at its end and J loses 4 bases; junction bases beyond the gene matches: 8. The CDR3 starts with the cysteine, ends with the phenylalanine, and has 16 residues. Of all the DNA, just the CDR3 is kept, 48 bases in frame from base 1. The germline V gene supplies CDR1 SGHRS and CDR2 YFSETQ. This sample is part of a study of blood T cell repertoires in COVID-19 (dated by TCRdb to 2018 to 2020). Background on the whole study: Samples covering the acute and convalescent phases of COVID-19 were provided by collaborators in the United States, Italy and Spain. The material from the prospective study consisted of cDNA or gDNA derived from T cells, B-cell-depleted T cells, or PBMCs. The dataset comprised deeply sampled blood TCRbeta repertoires from subjects exposed to, actively infected with, or recovered from COVID-19. The repertoires were made available in a free public database intended to serve as a resource for research on the immune response to SARS-CoV-2. The samples were drawn from the first 160 participants of the ongoing ImmuneRACE study and from some 1,300 subjects provided by 6 global collaborators. A de-identified subject ID, COVID-19 status, age in years and sex were almost always included in the sample metadata. Where available, HLA class I and class II types were taken from metadata supplied by the sample provider and were not determined by assay-based typing. What the study reported, not specific to this receptor: How much clinical and demographic metadata was included differed by source and by participant, and the metadata was provided uncurated.

TCRbeta CDR3 regions were amplified from genomic DNA by means of the immunoSEQ Assay, a bias-controlled multiplex PCR. In the authors' own workflow: Within the assay, amplification of reference gene primers was used to estimate how many nucleated cells each sample contained. To quantify the absolute abundance of each unique TCRbeta CDR3 rearrangement, sequence reads were collapsed and filtered. For each sample, productive Simpson clonality was calculated by taking the square root of Simpson's diversity index across productive rearrangements. In TCRdb, the immuneACCESS table is reduced to in-frame sequences with V and J assigned. These tables do not hold every clone; where another copy was compared, an unresolved V gene accounts for under half, and the others remain unexplained. From that table come the V and J calls and clone size; the DNA was used to work out D and trimming. This sample has around 89,000 clones in its table, and around 88% of those were observed once. Of the sample, about 0.51% falls within the top ten clones.

Whole blood was collected in K2EDTA tubes by collaborating institutions according to the institutions' own protocols. Collaborator samples were shipped for TCRbeta analysis as frozen whole blood, isolated PBMCs, or DNA extracted from either sample type. The sequencing sample was made of peripheral blood. This clonotype was sampled from a man between 60 and 75 years old with acute or convalescent COVID-19. The chain links TRBV5-1 with TRBJ2-2; 9 nucleotides in the junction match TRBD1. The CDR3 here reads CASSTGQGSVTGELFF. The DNA sequence follows: TGCGCCAGCAGCACCGGACAGGGGTCGGTCACCGGGGAGCTGTTTTTT.